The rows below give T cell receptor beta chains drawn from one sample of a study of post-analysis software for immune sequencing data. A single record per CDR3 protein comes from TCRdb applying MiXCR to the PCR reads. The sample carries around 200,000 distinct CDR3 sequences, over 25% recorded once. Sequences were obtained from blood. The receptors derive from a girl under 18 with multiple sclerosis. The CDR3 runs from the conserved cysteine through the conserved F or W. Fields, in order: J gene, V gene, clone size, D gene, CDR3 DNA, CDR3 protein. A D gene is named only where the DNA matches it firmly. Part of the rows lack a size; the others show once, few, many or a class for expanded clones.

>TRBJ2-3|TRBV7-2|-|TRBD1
TGTGCCAGCAGCTTTAGGACAGGGGCTTCAGATACGCAGTATTTT
CASSFRTGASDTQYF
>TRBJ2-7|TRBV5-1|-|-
TGCGCCAGCAGCGCCCGGGACGGGACTTACGAGCAGTACTTC
CASSARDGTYEQYF
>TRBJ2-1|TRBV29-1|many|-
TGCAGCGTTGAGCGACTACCCGACGACAATGAGCAGTTCTTC
CSVERLPDDNEQFF
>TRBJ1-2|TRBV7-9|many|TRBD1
TGTGCCAGCAGCTCCGACAGGGACGCTGGCTACACCTTC
CASSSDRDAGYTF
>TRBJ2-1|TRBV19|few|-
TGTGCCAGTAGCTCCGCATTCTCCTACAATGAGCAGTTCTTC
CASSSAFSYNEQFF
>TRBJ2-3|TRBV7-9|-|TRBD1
TGTGCCAGCAGCCCTCCGATATATCTGAGGACAGGGGGCCGACATACGCAGTATTTT
CASSPPIYLRTGGRHTQYF
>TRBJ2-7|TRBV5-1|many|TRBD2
TGCGCCAGCAGCTTGGGGACAGCGGGAGTTCGAGAGCAGTACTTC
CASSLGTAGVREQYF
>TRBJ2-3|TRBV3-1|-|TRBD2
TGTGCCAGCAGCCAAGTGGGCGGGAGTCTTCGAGATACGCAGTATTTT
CASSQVGGSLRDTQYF
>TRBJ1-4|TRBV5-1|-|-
TGCGCCAGCGCAGAACAGCCAACTAATGAAAAACTGTTTTTT
CASAEQPTNEKLFF
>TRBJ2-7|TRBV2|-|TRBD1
TGTGCCAGCAGCCTTGGGACAGGGTCGCGGGTCTACGAGCAGTACTTC
CASSLGTGSRVYEQYF
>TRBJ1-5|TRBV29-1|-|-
TGCACCCCGCACGTGAGCAGTCAGCCCCAGCATTTT
CTPHVSSQPQHF
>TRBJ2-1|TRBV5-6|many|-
TGTGCCAGCAGCTTGCTTGGGCGCGAGCAGTTCTTC
CASSLLGREQFF
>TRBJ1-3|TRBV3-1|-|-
TGTGCCAGCAGTCGCAGGGGCCCTGGAAACACCATATATTTT
CASSRRGPGNTIYF
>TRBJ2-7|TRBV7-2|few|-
TGTGCCAGCAGCTTAATTGGCGGGAAGAGCTCCTACAATGAGCAGTACTTC
CASSLIGGKSSYNEQYF
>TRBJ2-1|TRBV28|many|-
TGTGCCACGGACAGGGGGCTACTAGCGGGAGTGGGCTCCTACAATGAGCAGTTCTTC
CATDRGLLAGVGSYNEQFF
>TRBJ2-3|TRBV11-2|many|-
TGTGCCAGCAGCACGGACTGGAGGAATACGCAGTATTTT
CASSTDWRNTQYF
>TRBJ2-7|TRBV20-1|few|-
TGCAGTGCTAGGCTAAAAACAAGCTCCTACGAGCAGTACTTC
CSARLKTSSYEQYF
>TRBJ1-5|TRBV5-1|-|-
TGCGCCAGCAGCTTGGATGTCCAGGCCAATCAGCCCCAGCATTTT
CASSLDVQANQPQHF
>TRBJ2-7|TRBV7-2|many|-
TGTGCCAGTAGACACCGCTACGAGCAGTACTTC
CASRHRYEQYF
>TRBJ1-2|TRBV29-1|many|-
TGCAGCGCCGACCCAGCGGGGAGTGGCTACACCTTC
CSADPAGSGYTF
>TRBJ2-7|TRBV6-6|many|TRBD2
TGTGCCAGCAGTTCGCGGGGACTAGCAGGATCCGGAATGGGGTACTTC
CASSSRGLAGSGMGYF
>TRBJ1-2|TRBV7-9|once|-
TGTGCCAGCAGCCCGGCGGATTACTATGGCTACACCTTC
CASSPADYYGYTF
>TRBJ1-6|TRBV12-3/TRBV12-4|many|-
TGTGCCAGCAGTGGGATCGAAGGACGGGGCGCGAGCTCCTATAATTCACCCCTCCACTTT
CASSGIEGRGASSYNSPLHF
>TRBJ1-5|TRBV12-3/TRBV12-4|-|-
TGTGCCAGCAGCCTCTCTCGGCAGCCCCAGCATTTT
CASSLSRQPQHF
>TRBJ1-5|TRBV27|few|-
TGTGCCAGCAGAGTACAGGACAATCGGCCCCAGCATTTT
CASRVQDNRPQHF
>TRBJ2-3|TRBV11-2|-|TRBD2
TGTGCCAGCAGCTTAGACGACCTCGGACTAGCGACAGATACGCAGTATTTT
CASSLDDLGLATDTQYF
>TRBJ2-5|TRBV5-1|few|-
TGCGCCAGCAGCTTCCCCCCAGTCCAAGAGACCCAGTACTTC
CASSFPPVQETQYF
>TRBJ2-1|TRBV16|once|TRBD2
TGTGCCAGCAGCCGCCCAGCGGGGCAGCTCTACAATGAGCAGTTCTTC
CASSRPAGQLYNEQFF